The entry below gives a single TCR beta chain sequence along with its context. Sequence at one end of the junction differs from germline and may be a read error. Germline values: CDR1 SNHLY, CDR2 FYNNEI. CDR3 size: 15 residues. In the study's own analysis: Estimated nucleated cell counts came from reference gene primer amplification. Sequencing was performed with immunoSEQ multiplex PCR; in TCRdb, only in-frame clones are kept and a portion is missing. V and J calls and clone size are given by that table; D and trimming were obtained from the DNA. The sample shows 200,000 to 250,000 clones, 85% to 90% of them seen only once. This entry is derived from a study of blood T cell repertoires in COVID-19. Enrollment of patients from Seattle took place during active infection, with longitudinal follow-up.

The clonotype originates from a man in his thirties or forties with COVID-19, enrolled during active disease. The sequenced sample consisted of peripheral blood. The V and J genes are TRBV2 and TRBJ1-2; TRBD1 matches 8 bases. CDR3 in amino acids: CASSEGTGLFYGYTF. DNA of the CDR3: TGTGCCAGCAGCGAAGGGACAGGCCTATTCTATGGCTACACCTTC.